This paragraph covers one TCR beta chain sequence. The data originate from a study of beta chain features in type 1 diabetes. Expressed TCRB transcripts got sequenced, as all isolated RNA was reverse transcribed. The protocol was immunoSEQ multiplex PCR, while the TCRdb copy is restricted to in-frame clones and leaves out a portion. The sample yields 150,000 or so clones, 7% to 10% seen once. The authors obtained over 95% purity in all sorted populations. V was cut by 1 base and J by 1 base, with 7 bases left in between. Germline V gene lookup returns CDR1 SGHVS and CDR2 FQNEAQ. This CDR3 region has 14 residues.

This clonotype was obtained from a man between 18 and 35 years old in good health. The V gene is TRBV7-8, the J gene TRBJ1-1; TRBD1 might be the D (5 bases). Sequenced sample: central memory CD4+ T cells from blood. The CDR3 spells CASSLVGGNTEAFF. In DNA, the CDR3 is TGTGCCAGCAGCTTAGTCGGGGGGAACACTGAAGCTTTCTTT.